A selection of T cell receptor beta chains follows, all from one sample in a study of type 1 regulatory T cells. Their recognized antigens are unknown. In TCRdb, the reads were re-called with MiXCR into one record per CDR3 protein. The table records approximately 45,000 distinct CDR3 sequences, more than 9% of them present only once. Sequencing was carried out using cultured non-Tr1 T cells, either the whole culture or a sorted T cell fraction (not recorded which). The source of these receptors is a human donor in good health. Both conserved end residues are part of each CDR3. The D gene is left open where the match is weak. Expanded clones are given a class, and other clones once, few, many or no size at all.

CDR3 DNA: TGTGCCAGCAGCCAAGATCCCCTAGCGGGAGGGCCGGCCGGGGAGCTGTTTTTT; CDR3 protein: CASSQDPLAGGPAGELFF; V gene: TRBV4-2; D gene: TRBD2; J gene: TRBJ2-2; clone size: .
CDR3 DNA: TGCAGCGTTGGCACCGGGGAGCTGTTTTTT; CDR3 protein: CSVGTGELFF; V gene: TRBV29-1; D gene: .; J gene: TRBJ2-2; clone size: .
CDR3 DNA: TGTGCCAGCAGTTTTAACGGCCTCTATGGCTACACCTTC; CDR3 protein: CASSFNGLYGYTF; V gene: TRBV27; D gene: .; J gene: TRBJ1-2; clone size: .
CDR3 DNA: TGTGCCAGCACTTTCGGAGAGACCCAGTACTTC; CDR3 protein: CASTFGETQYF; V gene: TRBV12-3/TRBV12-4; D gene: .; J gene: TRBJ2-5; clone size: few
CDR3 DNA: TGTGCCAGCAGCCATAGCGGGAGAGAGACCGGGGAGCTGTTTTTT; CDR3 protein: CASSHSGRETGELFF; V gene: TRBV7-2; D gene: TRBD2; J gene: TRBJ2-2; clone size: many
CDR3 DNA: TGTGCCAGAGCCCTCCTAGCGGGAGGGGGCAATGAGCAGTTCTTC; CDR3 protein: CARALLAGGGNEQFF; V gene: TRBV2; D gene: TRBD2; J gene: TRBJ2-1; clone size: few
CDR3 DNA: TGTGCCAGCTCTCCACTAGCGGGAGTATCCGGGGAGCTGTTTTTT; CDR3 protein: CASSPLAGVSGELFF; V gene: TRBV18; D gene: TRBD2; J gene: TRBJ2-2; clone size: many
CDR3 DNA: TGCAGTGCTAGAGATGGTGGACTAGCAACAGATACGCAGTATTTT; CDR3 protein: CSARDGGLATDTQYF; V gene: TRBV20-1; D gene: TRBD2; J gene: TRBJ2-3; clone size: few
CDR3 DNA: TGTGCCGGCAGCGCGGGACAGGACATCTCCTACGAGCAGTACTTC; CDR3 protein: CAGSAGQDISYEQYF; V gene: TRBV13; D gene: TRBD1; J gene: TRBJ2-7; clone size: .
CDR3 DNA: TGTGCCAGCAGCAAAGGGGGGAAGAACACTGAAGCTTTCTTT; CDR3 protein: CASSKGGKNTEAFF; V gene: TRBV7-8; D gene: .; J gene: TRBJ1-1; clone size: many
CDR3 DNA: TGTGCCAGCAGTTTCGGACTCCACTACGAGCAGTACTTC; CDR3 protein: CASSFGLHYEQYF; V gene: TRBV7-9; D gene: .; J gene: TRBJ2-7; clone size: .
CDR3 DNA: TGTGCCAGCAGCCAGCGGGGAAGCACAGATACGCAGTATTTT; CDR3 protein: CASSQRGSTDTQYF; V gene: TRBV7-2; D gene: TRBD2; J gene: TRBJ2-3; clone size: many
CDR3 DNA: TGCGCCAGCAGCGCACGACTAGCGGGAGGGTCGGCCGGGGAGCTGTTTTTT; CDR3 protein: CASSARLAGGSAGELFF; V gene: TRBV5-1; D gene: TRBD2; J gene: TRBJ2-2; clone size: .
CDR3 DNA: TGCGCCAGCAGCTTGGTTGCAACTAATGAAAAACTGTTTTTT; CDR3 protein: CASSLVATNEKLFF; V gene: TRBV5-1; D gene: .; J gene: TRBJ1-4; clone size: .
CDR3 DNA: TGCAGTGCTGTACCGGGACTAGGGATAAGCTACGAGCAGTACTTC; CDR3 protein: CSAVPGLGISYEQYF; V gene: TRBV20-1; D gene: TRBD2; J gene: TRBJ2-7; clone size: .
CDR3 DNA: TGCGCCAGCACCCCTGGGTCGCCCGTACAAGAGACCCAGTACTTC; CDR3 protein: CASTPGSPVQETQYF; V gene: TRBV5-1; D gene: .; J gene: TRBJ2-5; clone size: many
CDR3 DNA: TGTGCCAGGCCCATAGTGGGCTACGAGCAGTACTTC; CDR3 protein: CARPIVGYEQYF; V gene: TRBV27; D gene: .; J gene: TRBJ2-7; clone size: few
CDR3 DNA: TGTGCCAGCAGCCAAACGACAAGTTCCTACAATGAGCAGTTCTTC; CDR3 protein: CASSQTTSSYNEQFF; V gene: TRBV3-1; D gene: .; J gene: TRBJ2-1; clone size: .
CDR3 DNA: TGCGCCAGCAGCTATGGGGGAGGCCTTTCCTACAATGAGCAGTTCTTC; CDR3 protein: CASSYGGGLSYNEQFF; V gene: TRBV5-1; D gene: .; J gene: TRBJ2-1; clone size: .
CDR3 DNA: TGTGCCAGTAGGTACAGGGAATACGGGGAGCTGTTTTTT; CDR3 protein: CASRYREYGELFF; V gene: TRBV19; D gene: .; J gene: TRBJ2-2; clone size: .
CDR3 DNA: TGTGCCAGCAGCCAAGAAGGAACAGGATCCACTGAAGCTTTCTTT; CDR3 protein: CASSQEGTGSTEAFF; V gene: TRBV3-1; D gene: .; J gene: TRBJ1-1; clone size: many
CDR3 DNA: TGTGCCAGCTCACCCCGGGACAGGGTGGCGAACACTGAAGCTTTCTTT; CDR3 protein: CASSPRDRVANTEAFF; V gene: TRBV18; D gene: TRBD1; J gene: TRBJ1-1; clone size: many
CDR3 DNA: TGTGCCAGCAGCTTAGGCGGGGTGACCTACAATGAGCAGTTCTTC; CDR3 protein: CASSLGGVTYNEQFF; V gene: TRBV11-3; D gene: .; J gene: TRBJ2-1; clone size: many
CDR3 DNA: TGTGCCATCATGCACACCGGGGAGCTGTTTTTT; CDR3 protein: CAIMHTGELFF; V gene: TRBV10-3; D gene: .; J gene: TRBJ2-2; clone size: few
CDR3 DNA: TGTGCCAGCAGCTTAGTTGGGCTGAACACCGGGGAGCTGTTTTTT; CDR3 protein: CASSLVGLNTGELFF; V gene: TRBV7-2; D gene: .; J gene: TRBJ2-2; clone size: many
CDR3 DNA: TGTGCCAGCAGGGGGGGGAGGGCAGCGGATACGCAGTATTTT; CDR3 protein: CASRGGRAADTQYF; V gene: TRBV5-5; D gene: TRBD2; J gene: TRBJ2-3; clone size: many
CDR3 DNA: TGTGCCAGCAGCTTAGAACAAGGGATAGCCAAAAACATTCAGTACTTC; CDR3 protein: CASSLEQGIAKNIQYF; V gene: TRBV7-2; D gene: .; J gene: TRBJ2-4; clone size: .
CDR3 DNA: TGCGCCAGCAGCCCCCAGGGCGGGACAGGGCCCAATGAGCAGTTCTTC; CDR3 protein: CASSPQGGTGPNEQFF; V gene: TRBV5-1; D gene: TRBD1; J gene: TRBJ2-1; clone size: few
CDR3 DNA: TGTGCCATCACTCCGAGCGGGAGCTTTGAGCAGTACTTC; CDR3 protein: CAITPSGSFEQYF; V gene: TRBV10-3; D gene: TRBD2; J gene: TRBJ2-7; clone size: .
CDR3 DNA: TGTGCCAGCAGCCCCAGGGGGAGGGAGACCCAGTACTTC; CDR3 protein: CASSPRGRETQYF; V gene: TRBV5-6; D gene: .; J gene: TRBJ2-5; clone size: .
CDR3 DNA: TGTGCCTGGAGTCCGAACAGGAGGACCGGGGAGCTGTTTTTT; CDR3 protein: CAWSPNRRTGELFF; V gene: TRBV30; D gene: .; J gene: TRBJ2-2; clone size: few
CDR3 DNA: TGCAGCGTTAAGCCCGGGACAGGGCTTCGCTACGAGCAGTACTTC; CDR3 protein: CSVKPGTGLRYEQYF; V gene: TRBV29-1; D gene: TRBD1; J gene: TRBJ2-7; clone size: many
CDR3 DNA: TGTGCCAGCAGCGGACTAGCTTGGACCTACAATGAGCAGTTCTTC; CDR3 protein: CASSGLAWTYNEQFF; V gene: TRBV9; D gene: TRBD2; J gene: TRBJ2-1; clone size: few